This record looks at one T cell receptor beta chain sequence and its context. This sample was taken from a study of cytomegalovirus exposure and HLA in healthy donors. Study-wide context: From about 179 million T cells, an earlier analysis saw approximately 110 million unique TCR beta sequences.

It was with 60 Vbeta and 13 Jbeta primers that the PCR ran. The method was immunoSEQ multiplex PCR; TCRdb's version includes in-frame clones alone and lacks a portion of them. The table for this sample gives some 140,000 clones. V trimming: 3 bases; J trimming: 4 bases; junction bases outside the gene matches: 12. The CDR3 sequence is 18 residues long. CDR1 SGHRS and CDR2 YFSETQ come from the germline V gene. V gene TRBV5-1 combines with J gene TRBJ2-1; 11 bases are shared with TRBD2. The specimen was PBMCs. The sequence came from a woman in her sixties or seventies in good health and CMV-seronegative. The CDR3 loop is CASSSQGLAGNPYNEQFF. The CDR3 DNA follows: TGCGCCAGCAGCTCTCAAGGACTAGCGGGCAACCCTTACAATGAGCAGTTCTTC.